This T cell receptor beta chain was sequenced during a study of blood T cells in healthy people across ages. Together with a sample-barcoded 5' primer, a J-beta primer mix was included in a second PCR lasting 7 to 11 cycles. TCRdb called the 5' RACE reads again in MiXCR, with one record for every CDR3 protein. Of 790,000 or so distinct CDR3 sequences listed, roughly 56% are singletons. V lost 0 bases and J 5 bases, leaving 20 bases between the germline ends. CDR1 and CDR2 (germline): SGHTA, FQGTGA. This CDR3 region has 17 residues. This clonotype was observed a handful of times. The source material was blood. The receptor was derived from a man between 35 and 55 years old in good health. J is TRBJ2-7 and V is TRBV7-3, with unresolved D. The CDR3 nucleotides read TGTGCCAGCAGCTTAACGATTATTCAGCCCTCTACCCACGAGCAGTACTTC. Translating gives CASSLTIIQPSTHEQYF.